The 20 T cell receptor beta chains below were found in one sample sequenced in a study of blood T cell repertoires in COVID-19. Method: immunoSEQ multiplex PCR; TCRdb's copy keeps in-frame clones and lacks some. The data contain roughly 250,000 clones, 75% to 95% of them singletons. The sample comprised peripheral blood. All receptors come from a person in their late teens or twenties with COVID-19, enrolled during active disease.

This sequence joins TRBV9 and TRBJ2-7; D gene unclear. Trimming took 0 bases from V and 3 from J, leaving 10 bases between them. This CDR3 has 14 amino acids. Germline CDR1 and CDR2: SGDLS and YYNGEE. CDR3 nucleotides: TGTGCCAGCAGCGTAGGGCCCGCGGACTACGAGCAGTACTTC. It translates to CASSVGPADYEQYF.

The chain joins TRBV5-1 to TRBJ2-2, with 7 nucleotides matching TRBD2. Germline loops: CDR1 SGHRS, CDR2 YFSETQ. J gave up 5 bases and V 0 bases, and 4 bases lay outside the gene matches. CDR3 length: 15 residues. The CDR3 reads CASSLDGGGTGELFF. In nucleotides, the CDR3 is TGCGCCAGCAGCTTGGACGGGGGAGGGACCGGGGAGCTGTTTTTT.

CDR3 protein: CASSGLAGGLGEQYF. The CDR3 DNA is TGTGCCAGCAGCGGACTAGCGGGAGGACTTGGCGAGCAGTACTTC. V gene TRBV6-5 combines with J gene TRBJ2-7; 14 bases are shared with TRBD2. After removal of 6 bases from V and 6 bases from J, the junction contained 7 bases not matched to a gene. This CDR3 comprises 15 residues. Germline CDR1 is MNHEY and CDR2 is SVGAGI.

This chain uses TRBV4-1 with TRBJ2-1, with D unresolved. The CDR3 contains 17 residues. The V end was cut by 0 bases, the J end by 0 bases, with 12 bases between. Germline CDR1 reads MGHRA; CDR2 reads YSYEKL. The CDR3 loop is CASSQEGFPSSYNEQFF. CDR3 coding DNA: TGCGCCAGCAGCCAAGAAGGATTCCCTAGCTCCTACAATGAGCAGTTCTTC.

This sequence joins TRBV7-2 and TRBJ1-5, with D tentatively TRBD1 (6 bases). Per the germline V gene, CDR1 is SGHTA and CDR2 is FQGNSA. The CDR3 sequence is 17 residues long. The ends were cut back, 5 bases at V and 0 bases at J, with 17 bases in the middle. CDR3 sequence reads: CASSPKTGLISNQPQHF. As DNA, the CDR3 is TGTGCCAGCAGCCCGAAGACAGGCCTAATTAGCAATCAGCCCCAGCATTTT.

This chain connects TRBV27 to TRBJ2-6, with 9 positions matching TRBD1. Germline V gene data show CDR1 as MNHEY and CDR2 as SMNVEV (reference sequence). CDR3 length: 19 residues. V dropped 3 bases and J dropped 3; count of bases not matched to a gene: 12. CDR3 DNA sequence: TGTGCCAGCAGTTTCACCGCGACAGGGGGGTTCTTTGGGGCCAACGTCCTGACTTTC. This sequence encodes CASSFTATGGFFGANVLTF.

This clone was picked up one time. The chain is built from TRBV21-1 and TRBJ1-1; TRBD1, the table's D call, lacks a check against the DNA. TRBV21-1 is a recognized pseudogene. The CDR3 is 13 residues long. The chain's CDR3 is CASRPVMNTEAFF. Written as DNA, the CDR3 is TGTGCCAGCAGGCCAGTAATGAACACTGAAGCTTTCTTT.

This chain connects TRBV9 to TRBJ2-5; TRBD2 matches at 7 bases. CDR1 is SGDLS and CDR2 is YYNGEE in the germline V gene. The CDR3 consists of 15 residues. V lost 3 bases to trimming and J lost 2 bases; unmatched junction nucleotides: 7. The CDR3 nucleotides are TGTGCCAGCAGCGGCGATGGGAGGGATCAAGAGACCCAGTACTTC. It is translated as CASSGDGRDQETQYF.

J is TRBJ1-1 and V is TRBV28; perhaps TRBD1 as D (5 bases). Trimming removed 6 bases from V and 1 base from J, with 18 bases in between. Germline V CDR1 and CDR2: MDHEN, SYDVKM. This CDR3 is 16 amino acids long. The CDR3 coding sequence is TGTGCCAGCAGCCAGCGGGGCACGTCGGCGAACACTGAAGCTTTCTTT. It translates to CASSQRGTSANTEAFF.

V usage is TRBV5-1 and J usage is TRBJ1-4; the D gene is possibly TRBD1 (5 bases). The V end lost 4 bases, the J end lost 5 bases, and 15 bases lay between the germline ends. CDR1 and CDR2 (germline): SGHRS, YFSETQ. The CDR3 length is 15 residues. The chain's CDR3 is CASSVGGFQNEKLFF. CDR3 nucleotides: TGCGCCAGCAGCGTTGGGGGGTTCCAAAATGAAAAACTGTTTTTT.

The V gene is TRBV27, the J gene TRBJ2-7; TRBD1 agrees at 9 bases. Germline trimming cut 2 bases from V and 7 bases from J; bases unmatched to any gene: 6. Germline-derived CDR1 and CDR2 are MNHEY and SMNVEV (reference sequence). This CDR3 region has 14 residues. The CDR3 DNA sequence: TGTGCCAGCAGTTTAGTGGGACAGGGTGATGAGCAGTACTTC. The encoded protein is CASSLVGQGDEQYF.

The V call is TRBV27, the J call TRBJ1-2; D gene uncertain. CDR3 length: 13 amino acids. Trimming pared 4 bases from V and 8 bases from J, leaving 14 bases between. Looked up from germline, CDR1 is MNHEY and CDR2 is SMNVEV (reference sequence). CDR3 nucleotide sequence: TGTGCCAGCAGTTCTGCTGACCGAGGAGGCTACACCTTC. Its translation is CASSSADRGGYTF.

This chain uses TRBV3-1 (or the pseudogene TRBV3-2) with TRBJ2-5; 11 bases are shared with TRBD2. Germline V gene data show CDR1 as LGHDT and CDR2 as YNNKEL (reference sequence). This CDR3 contains 16 residues. V trimming: 5 bases; J trimming: 5 bases; junction bases outside the gene matches: 10. The CDR3 DNA is TGTGCCAGCAGCTTTAGCGGGAGGGCCTTCTGGGAGACCCAGTACTTC. As protein: CASSFSGRAFWETQYF.

V is TRBV2 and J is TRBJ1-5; weak D call: TRBD1 (5 bases). CDR1 is SNHLY, CDR2 FYNNEI, per germline. The CDR3 loop spans 11 amino acids. V lost 2 bases and J 9 bases, leaving 5 bases between the germline ends. This CDR3 reads CASSEQGPQHF. In DNA form, the CDR3 reads TGTGCCAGCAGTGAACAGGGGCCCCAGCATTTT.

The chain links TRBV6-5 to TRBJ1-2, with D possibly matching TRBD1 (6 bases). Trimming took off 0 bases at V and 5 bases at J, with 10 bases between the two ends. CDR1 MNHEY and CDR2 SVGAGI come from the germline V gene. The CDR3 has 14 residues. The CDR3 loop reads CASSYSGQLYGYTF. CDR3 nucleotide sequence: TGTGCCAGCAGTTACTCCGGACAGCTATATGGCTACACCTTC.

There are a few counts of this clone. The chain couples TRBV4-2 to TRBJ2-7, with D possibly matching TRBD1 (6 bases). The CDR3 loop spans 15 amino acids. Trimming pared 1 base from V and 0 bases from J, leaving 10 bases between. Germline V lookup: CDR1 LGHNA, CDR2 YNFKEQ. CDR3: CASSQGQGSSYEQYF. In DNA, the CDR3 is TGTGCCAGCAGCCAAGGCCAGGGGTCCTCCTACGAGCAGTACTTC.

The V and J genes are TRBV7-2 and TRBJ2-1; D unclear. Per the germline V gene, CDR1 is SGHTA and CDR2 is FQGNSA. This CDR3 is built from 15 residues. Trimming took 0 bases from V and 0 from J, leaving 6 bases between them. The CDR3 region is CASSLAAFSYNEQFF. The CDR3 DNA reads as TGTGCCAGCAGCTTAGCGGCATTCTCCTACAATGAGCAGTTCTTC.

This clone is a singleton in its sample. The chain carries TRBV6-5 and TRBJ2-3; 7 bases are shared with TRBD2. This CDR3 comprises 16 residues. Germline lookup yields CDR1 MNHEY and CDR2 SVGAGI. V shed 2 bases, J shed 5 bases, and the junction held 10 bases outside the gene matches. CDR3 in amino acids: CASSYASGDRGDTQYF. The CDR3, as DNA: TGTGCCAGCAGTTACGCAAGCGGGGACCGGGGAGATACGCAGTATTTT.

This clone has only a few counts. The CDR3 sequence: CASLSGNAKNIQYF. As DNA, the CDR3 is TGTGCCAGCCTTAGCGGGAATGCCAAAAACATTCAGTACTTC. The V and J genes are TRBV2 and TRBJ2-4; TRBD2 matches at 8 bases. CDR1 and CDR2 (germline): SNHLY, FYNNEI. This CDR3 comprises 14 residues. V lost 8 bases, J lost 1 base, and 4 bases stayed unmatched.

The genes are TRBV6-2 or TRBV6-3 and TRBJ2-7; 8 nucleotides align to TRBD2. The CDR3 consists of 16 residues. CDR1 and CDR2 from the germline V gene are MNHEY and SVGEGT. V gave up 4 bases and J gave up 0 bases; unmatched junction bases: 8. CDR3 in amino acids: CASSSNRLAHSYEQYF. CDR3 DNA sequence: TGTGCCAGCAGTTCCAACCGACTAGCGCACTCCTACGAGCAGTACTTC.